The rows below give T cell receptor beta chains drawn from one sample of a study of cytomegalovirus exposure and HLA in healthy donors. Method: immunoSEQ multiplex PCR; TCRdb's copy keeps in-frame clones and lacks some. The sample gives under 95,000 clones, around 94% of which show up once; 2.1% is in the top ten. The sequenced sample was PBMCs. The receptor source for this set is a woman aged 18 to 35 in good health and CMV-seronegative. The CDR3 runs from the conserved cysteine through the conserved F or W. A D gene is named only where the DNA matches it firmly. Clone size appears in some rows only: once, few, many, or a class for an expanded clone.

V	size	D	J	DNA	CDR3
TRBV5-4	NA	TRBD1	TRBJ2-7	TGTGCCAGCAGCTTGCAACAGGGGACCCCCTACGAGCAGTACTTC	CASSLQQGTPYEQYF
TRBV5-6	NA	NA	TRBJ1-1	TGTGCCAGCAGCCCGAGGGTCGGGGGTACTGAAGCTTTCTTT	CASSPRVGGTEAFF
TRBV6-1	once	TRBD1	TRBJ2-7	TGTGCCAGCAGTGAATGGTGGGACAGGGAAAGCTACGAGCAGTACTTC	CASSEWWDRESYEQYF
TRBV7-9	NA	TRBD2	TRBJ2-3	TGTGCCAGCAGCCTATCACACAGTAGCGGGACTAGCACAGATACGCAGTATTTT	CASSLSHSSGTSTDTQYF
TRBV5-1	once	NA	TRBJ1-1	TGCGCCAGCAGCTTGCTGGGGGCAGGGGAGAACACTGAAGCTTTCTTT	CASSLLGAGENTEAFF
TRBV6-1	NA	TRBD1	TRBJ2-7	TGTGCCAGCAGACCGACAGGGGAGGCGAGCGAGCAGTACTTC	CASRPTGEASEQYF
TRBV9	NA	NA	TRBJ1-1	TGTGCCAGCAGCGTCACGGGGAACACTGAAGCTTTCTTT	CASSVTGNTEAFF
TRBV7-9	NA	NA	TRBJ1-3	TGTGCCAGCAGCGAGCTTGGGGCGTCTGGAAACACCATATATTTT	CASSELGASGNTIYF
TRBV7-9	NA	TRBD1	TRBJ2-5	TGTGCCAGCAGCATCCTGACAGGGGCGGAGACCCAGTACTTC	CASSILTGAETQYF
TRBV2	NA	NA	TRBJ2-1	TGTGCCAGCAGTGAGGAGGTGGAGGGCAATGAGCAGTTCTTC	CASSEEVEGNEQFF
TRBV5-8	NA	NA	TRBJ2-7	TGTGCCAGCAGCTCAAAGCCGACGACAGATTCGTCGTACGAGCAGTACTTC	CASSSKPTTDSSYEQYF
TRBV19	NA	NA	TRBJ2-1	TGTGCCAGCTCAGGGGAGTCCTACAATGAGCAGTTCTTC	CASSGESYNEQFF
TRBV25-1	NA	NA	TRBJ1-1	TGTGCCAGCAGTGAAAAGGTCAGGGGGAACACTGAAGCTTTCTTT	CASSEKVRGNTEAFF
TRBV15	NA	NA	TRBJ2-7	TGTGCCACCAGCAGAGATTTTGAGACTAGTATCTACGAGCAGTACTTC	CATSRDFETSIYEQYF
TRBV27	NA	NA	TRBJ1-2	TGTGCCAGCAGTTTGTCAGGCTTCACTCGGGGGAACTATGGCTACACCTTC	CASSLSGFTRGNYGYTF
TRBV7-3	NA	TRBD2	TRBJ2-7	TGTGCCAGCAGGGATAGCGGGAGAGTCGCCTACGAGCAGTACTTC	CASRDSGRVAYEQYF
TRBV2	NA	NA	TRBJ2-5	TGTGCCAGCAGTGAAGATGGCAGGGAGACCCAGTACTTC	CASSEDGRETQYF
TRBV6-6	NA	NA	TRBJ2-7	TGTGCCAGCAGTTACTCCGCAGGGTCCTACGAGCAGTACTTC	CASSYSAGSYEQYF
TRBV5-6	NA	NA	TRBJ2-1	TGTGCCAGCAGCCCCGAGTTTTCCAATGAGCAGTTCTTC	CASSPEFSNEQFF
TRBV10-2	NA	NA	TRBJ1-3	TGCGCCAGCAAAGCGAGGGGGAACACCATATATTTT	CASKARGNTIYF
TRBV9	NA	TRBD2	TRBJ2-7	TGTGCCAGCAGCGCCCGCTCAGCGGGAGGCACCCCCTCCTACGAGCAGTACTTC	CASSARSAGGTPSYEQYF
TRBV5-4	medium-sized	TRBD1	TRBJ2-2	TGTGCCAGCAGCCACGGGACAGACAACACCGGGGAGCTGTTTTTT	CASSHGTDNTGELFF
TRBV30	NA	NA	TRBJ2-5	TGTGCCTGGAGTTTACAAGAGACCCAGTACTTC	CAWSLQETQYF
TRBV2	NA	TRBD2	TRBJ2-1	TGTGCCAGCAGTGAACGGGCTAGCGGACACTACAATGAGCAGTTCTTC	CASSERASGHYNEQFF
TRBV14	NA	NA	TRBJ2-7	TGTGCCAGCAGCCAAGTCGGGTCGGGCTACGAGCAGTACTTC	CASSQVGSGYEQYF
TRBV11-2	NA	NA	TRBJ1-2	TGTGCCAGCAGCTTAAACGGACAGACATATGGCTACACCTTC	CASSLNGQTYGYTF
TRBV30	NA	TRBD2	TRBJ2-7	TGTGCCTGGAGTAGCGGGGGGGCCTCCGAGCAGTACTTC	CAWSSGGASEQYF
TRBV29-1	once	TRBD1	TRBJ2-3	TGCAGCGCTTCAGGACGACAGGGGCGACAATTCGATACGCAGTATTTT	CSASGRQGRQFDTQYF
TRBV21-1	NA	NA	TRBJ2-7	TGTGCCAGGGAATTTAGCGGGAGTCTCTACGAGCAGTACTTC	CAREFSGSLYEQYF
TRBV2	NA	NA	TRBJ1-5	TGTGCCAGCAGTGAAACAGGGTACGGGGATCAGCCCCAGCATTTT	CASSETGYGDQPQHF
TRBV4-2	NA	TRBD2	TRBJ2-5	TGTGCCAGCAGCCGAGGGACTAGCGGGGGCTTACAACAAGAGACCCAGTACTTC	CASSRGTSGGLQQETQYF
TRBV5-1	NA	TRBD1	TRBJ1-5	TGCGCCAGCAGCACAGGGGCCGGTCAGCCCCAGCATTTT	CASSTGAGQPQHF
TRBV19	once	TRBD2	TRBJ2-2	TGTGCCAGTAGTAGGCCTAGCGGGAGTGGGGTAGGGGAGCTGTTTTTT	CASSRPSGSGVGELFF
TRBV10-3	NA	NA	TRBJ2-7	TGTGCCATCCCCTCCCACGAGCAGTACTTC	CAIPSHEQYF
TRBV19	NA	NA	TRBJ1-1	TGTGCCAGTAGTATAGAGCATAGGGGTCGACCCATGAACACTGAAGCTTTCTTT	CASSIEHRGRPMNTEAFF
TRBV30	NA	NA	TRBJ2-6	TGTGCCTGGACCCAGGGCTCTGGGGCCAACGTCCTGACTTTC	CAWTQGSGANVLTF
TRBV21-1	NA	NA	TRBJ2-5	TGTGCCAGCAGCAAAGCGCCTGGACTACTGTGTGAGACCCAGTACTTC	CASSKAPGLLCETQYF
TRBV13	NA	TRBD2	TRBJ2-7	TGTGCCAGCAGCCGACTAGCGGGGGGCGAGCAGTACTTC	CASSRLAGGEQYF
TRBV27	NA	TRBD1	TRBJ1-1	TGTGCCAGCAGTTCAGGACAGGGAGAGGGGGCTATGAACACTGAAGCTTTCTTT	CASSSGQGEGAMNTEAFF
TRBV29-1	NA	TRBD1	TRBJ2-5	TGCAGCGTTGAAGATCTTCCGGACAGGGGGCGAGAGACCCAGTACTTC	CSVEDLPDRGRETQYF
TRBV7-9	NA	TRBD1	TRBJ2-1	TGTGCCAGCAGCTTATTGGGACAGGGAGGCAATGAGCAGTTCTTC	CASSLLGQGGNEQFF
TRBV6-5	NA	NA	TRBJ1-2	TGTGCCAGCAGATATGCAGGGTACTATGGCTACACCTTC	CASRYAGYYGYTF
TRBV11-3	NA	TRBD2	TRBJ2-1	TGTGCCAGCAGCTCAAGCGGGGCTGACAATGAGCAGTTCTTC	CASSSSGADNEQFF
TRBV6-1	NA	TRBD2	TRBJ2-1	TGTGCCAGCAGTGAACTGACTAGCCCCTACAATGAGCAGTTCTTC	CASSELTSPYNEQFF
TRBV27	once	TRBD2	TRBJ2-7	TGTGCCAGCAGTTTAACCGCGGGAGCGACCTACGAGCAGTACTTC	CASSLTAGATYEQYF
TRBV29-1	NA	TRBD2	TRBJ2-7	TGCAGCGTAGCGGGAGGGCCCTACGAGCAGTACTTC	CSVAGGPYEQYF
TRBV7-9	NA	TRBD1	TRBJ2-1	TGTGCCAGCAGCTCAAGATCAGGGGGCAACTCCTACAATGAGCAGTTCTTC	CASSSRSGGNSYNEQFF
TRBV5-1	NA	NA	TRBJ2-1	TGCGCCAGCAGCTTGGTGGAGGACTACTCCTACAATGAGCAGTTCTTC	CASSLVEDYSYNEQFF
TRBV10-3	NA	TRBD1	TRBJ2-2	TGTGCCATCAGTGAAAAAAAGGGACAGGGGGCCCGGAACACCGGGGAGCTGTTTTTT	CAISEKKGQGARNTGELFF
TRBV4-1	NA	TRBD1	TRBJ2-7	TGCGCCAGCAGCCAAGATGCCGGGACAGTATACGAGCAGTACTTC	CASSQDAGTVYEQYF